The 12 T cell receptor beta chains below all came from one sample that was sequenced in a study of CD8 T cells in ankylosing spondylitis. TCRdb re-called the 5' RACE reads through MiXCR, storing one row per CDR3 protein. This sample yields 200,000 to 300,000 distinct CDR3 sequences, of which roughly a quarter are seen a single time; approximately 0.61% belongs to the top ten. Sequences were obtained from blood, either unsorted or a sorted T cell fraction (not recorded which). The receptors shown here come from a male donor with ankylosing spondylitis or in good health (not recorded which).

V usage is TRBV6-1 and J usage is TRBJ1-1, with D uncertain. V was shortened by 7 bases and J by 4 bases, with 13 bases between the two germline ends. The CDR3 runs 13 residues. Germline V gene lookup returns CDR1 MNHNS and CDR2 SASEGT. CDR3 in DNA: TGTGCCAGCATCTCTGGAAGGAGCACTGAAGCTTTCTTT. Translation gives CASISGRSTEAFF.

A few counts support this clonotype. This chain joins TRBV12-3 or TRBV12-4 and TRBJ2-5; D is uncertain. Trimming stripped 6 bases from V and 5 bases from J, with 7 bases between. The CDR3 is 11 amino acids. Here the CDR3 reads CASRGLETQYF. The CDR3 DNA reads TGTGCCAGCAGGGGGTTGGAGACCCAGTACTTC.

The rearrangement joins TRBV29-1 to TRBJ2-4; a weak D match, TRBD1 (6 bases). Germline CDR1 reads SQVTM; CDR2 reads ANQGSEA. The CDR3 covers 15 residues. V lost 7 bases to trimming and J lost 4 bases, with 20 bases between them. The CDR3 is CSATGWLIKKNIQYF. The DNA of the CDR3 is TGCAGCGCAACAGGGTGGCTTATAAAAAAAAACATTCAGTACTTC. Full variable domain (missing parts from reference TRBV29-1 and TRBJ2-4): SAVISQKPSRDICQRGTSLTIQCQVDSQVTMMFWYRQQPGQSLTLIATANQGSEATYESGFVIDKFPISRPNLTFSTLTVSNMSPEDSSIYLCSATGWLIKKNIQYFGAGTRLSVL.

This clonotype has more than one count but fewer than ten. The CDR3 is CASSLSTALHF. The CDR3 DNA reads TGTGCCAGCAGTTTAAGTACAGCCCTCCACTTT. This chain links TRBV12-3 or TRBV12-4 with TRBJ1-6; D is uncertain. This CDR3 has 11 residues. Trimming stripped 2 bases from V and 14 bases from J, with 7 bases between.

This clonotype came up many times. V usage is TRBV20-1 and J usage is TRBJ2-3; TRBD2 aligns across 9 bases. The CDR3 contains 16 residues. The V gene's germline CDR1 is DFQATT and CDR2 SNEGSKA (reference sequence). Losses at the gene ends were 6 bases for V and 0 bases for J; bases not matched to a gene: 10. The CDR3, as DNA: TGCAGTGCGACCAATAGCGGGGGCCCAAGCACAGATACGCAGTATTTT. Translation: CSATNSGGPSTDTQYF.

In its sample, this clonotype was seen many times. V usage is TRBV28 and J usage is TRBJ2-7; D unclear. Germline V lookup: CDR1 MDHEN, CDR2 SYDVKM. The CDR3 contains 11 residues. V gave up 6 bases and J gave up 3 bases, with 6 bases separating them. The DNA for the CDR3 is TGTGCCAGCAGCCGGATCTACGAGCAGTACTTC. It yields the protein CASSRIYEQYF.

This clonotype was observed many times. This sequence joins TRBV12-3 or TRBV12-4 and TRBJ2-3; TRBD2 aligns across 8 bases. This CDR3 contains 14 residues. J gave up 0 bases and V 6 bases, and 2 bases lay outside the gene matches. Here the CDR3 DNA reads TGTGCCAGCAGGAAGCGGGGGAGCACAGATACGCAGTATTTT. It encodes CASRKRGSTDTQYF.

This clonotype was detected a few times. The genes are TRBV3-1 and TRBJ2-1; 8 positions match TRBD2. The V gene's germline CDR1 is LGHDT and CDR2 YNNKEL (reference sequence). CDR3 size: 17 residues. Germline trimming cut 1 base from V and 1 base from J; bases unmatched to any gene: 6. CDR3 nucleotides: TGTGCCAGCAGCCAAGTCCGGGGGGGCCGGTCCTACAATGAGCAGTTCTTC. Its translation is CASSQVRGGRSYNEQFF.

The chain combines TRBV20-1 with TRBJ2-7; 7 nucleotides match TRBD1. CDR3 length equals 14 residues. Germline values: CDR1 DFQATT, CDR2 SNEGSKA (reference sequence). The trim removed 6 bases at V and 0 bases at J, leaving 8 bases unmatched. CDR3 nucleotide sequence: TGCAGTGCGCCCGGGACAGCCATCTCCTACGAGCAGTACTTC. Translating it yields CSAPGTAISYEQYF.

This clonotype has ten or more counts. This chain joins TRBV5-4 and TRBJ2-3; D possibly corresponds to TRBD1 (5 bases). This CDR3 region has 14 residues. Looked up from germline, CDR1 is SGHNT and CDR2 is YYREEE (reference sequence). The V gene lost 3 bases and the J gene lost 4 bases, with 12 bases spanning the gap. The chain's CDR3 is CASSSPTDSDTQYF. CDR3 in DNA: TGTGCCAGCAGCTCGCCGACAGACTCAGATACGCAGTATTTT.

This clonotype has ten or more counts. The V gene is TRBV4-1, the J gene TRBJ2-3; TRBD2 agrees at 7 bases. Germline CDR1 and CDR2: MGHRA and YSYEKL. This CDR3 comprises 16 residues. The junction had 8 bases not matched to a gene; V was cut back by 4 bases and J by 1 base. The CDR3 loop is CASSRAPSGGTDTQYF. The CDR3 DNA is TGCGCCAGCAGCCGCGCCCCTAGCGGAGGCACAGATACGCAGTATTTT.

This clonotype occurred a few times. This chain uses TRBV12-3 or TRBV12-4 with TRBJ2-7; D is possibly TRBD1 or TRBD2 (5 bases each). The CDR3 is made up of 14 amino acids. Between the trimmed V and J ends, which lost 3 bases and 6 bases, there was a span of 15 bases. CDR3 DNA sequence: TGTGCCAGCAGTTTTATGTCAGGGACCAGCGAGCAGTACTTC. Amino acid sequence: CASSFMSGTSEQYF.